This T cell receptor (beta chain) stems from a study of regulatory and conventional T cells in RAG deficiency. Notes on the study in general: Omenn patients showed >80% Treg-Tconv overlap and shorter CDR3 lengths. RAG-deficient patients showed markedly lower Shannon entropy and higher Simpson indices than control T-cell subsets.

As to this clone: Its antigen is unknown.

The method was immunoSEQ multiplex PCR; TCRdb's version includes in-frame clones alone and lacks a portion of them. The table includes tens of thousands of clones, around 89% detected once. Trimming cost V 0 bases and J 1 base; bases outside gene matches: 4. Germline CDR1 SGHRS, CDR2 YFSETQ. The CDR3 has 16 amino acids. These sequences were also reported in another study, on regulatory T cells. From that second work: Primers: 52 TRBV forward and 13 TRBJ reverse. Patient repertoires had restricted TRB V-J pairs and skewed V and J usage, most in Tregs.

The sequenced sample was CD8+ T cells sorted from blood. The rearrangement uses TRBV5-1 and TRBJ1-3; 7 nucleotides line up with TRBD1. This sequence was found in a human donor in good health. For the CDR3, the DNA is TGCGCCAGCAGCTTGGATGGGACAGAGTCTGGAAACACCATATATTTT. Translated: CASSLDGTESGNTIYF.